The 13 T cell receptor beta chains below all came from one sample that was sequenced in a study of cytomegalovirus exposure and HLA in healthy donors. Vbeta (60) and Jbeta (13) primers were used in the PCR. Clones were read by immunoSEQ multiplex PCR, and TCRdb kept only the in-frame ones, dropping some. Of approximately 110,000 clones listed, roughly 71% are singletons. The source material was PBMCs. These receptor sequences come from a man aged 35 to 55 in good health and CMV-seropositive.

Concerning this clone: This sample also contains other DNA sequences that code for the same CDR3. The chain has TRBV29-1 and TRBJ2-7, with a possible D match to TRBD1 (6 bases). This CDR3 is built from 12 residues. The V end lost 1 base, the J end lost 6 bases, and 10 bases lay between the germline ends. Germline V gene sequence: CDR1 SQVTM, CDR2 ANQGSEA. Here the CDR3 DNA reads TGCAGCGTTGAAGCTGGGGGCTCCGAGCAGTACTTC. Protein product: CSVEAGGSEQYF.

The CDR3 nucleotides read TGTGCCAGCAGCTTGCTCGGGGGTACTAGCACAGATACGCAGTATTTT. The encoded protein is CASSLLGGTSTDTQYF. The chain links TRBV7-8 to TRBJ2-3; D might be TRBD2 (6 bases). Germline V CDR1 and CDR2: SGHVS, FQNEAQ. This CDR3 contains 16 residues. The ends were cut back, 3 bases at V and 0 bases at J, with 13 bases in the middle. The full variable domain, in which reference TRBV7-8 and TRBJ2-3 provide the parts outside the CDR3, is GAGVSQSPRYKVAKRGQDVALRCDPISGHVSLFWYQQALGQGPEFLTYFQNEAQLDKSGLPSDRFFAERPEGSVSTLKIQRTQQEDSAVYLCASSLLGGTSTDTQYFGPGTRLTVL.

This clone has a handful of counts. V is TRBV25-1 and J is TRBJ1-5, with D possibly matching TRBD1 (5 bases). Germline V gene sequence: CDR1 MGHDK, CDR2 SYGVNS. The CDR3 loop spans 15 amino acids. The germline V and J ends were trimmed by 7 bases and 2 bases, with 15 bases remaining between them. The CDR3 sequence: CASILGGLGNQPQHF. The CDR3 coding sequence is TGTGCCAGCATCCTCGGGGGATTGGGCAATCAGCCCCAGCATTTT. Full variable domain (missing parts from reference TRBV25-1 and TRBJ1-5): EADIYQTPRYLVIGTGKKITLECSQTMGHDKMYWYQQDPGMELHLIHYSYGVNSTEKGDLSSESTVSRIRTEHFPLTLESARPSHTSQYLCASILGGLGNQPQHFGDGTRLSIL.

V usage is TRBV18 and J usage is TRBJ1-1; a possible D gene is TRBD1 (5 bases). Trimming pared 3 bases from V and 1 base from J, leaving 6 bases between. Germline-derived CDR1 and CDR2 are KGHSH and LQKENI. The CDR3 has 13 amino acids. The CDR3 DNA reads TGTGCCAGCTCACCGACAGAGAACACTGAAGCTTTCTTT. It translates to CASSPTENTEAFF.

This clone was counted between two and nine times. The V call is TRBV5-1, the J call TRBJ2-6; tentatively, D is TRBD1 (6 bases). Germline CDR1 is SGHRS and CDR2 is YFSETQ. V lost 4 bases to trimming and J lost 4 bases, with 12 bases between them. There are 15 residues in the CDR3. CDR3 residues: CASSPLGAGANVLTF. The CDR3 coding sequence is TGCGCCAGCAGCCCTCTGGGGGCCGGGGCCAACGTCCTGACTTTC.

J is TRBJ2-7 and V is TRBV11-1; 12 bases line up with TRBD2. The CDR3 covers 17 residues. Germline CDR1 SGHAT, CDR2 FQDESV (reference sequence). V shed 2 bases, J shed 1 base, and the junction held 6 bases outside the gene matches. The DNA for the CDR3 is TGTGCCAGCAGCTTATCGACTAGCGGGAGCGGGTCCTACGAGCAGTACTTC. The encoded protein is CASSLSTSGSGSYEQYF.

This chain links TRBV7-2 with TRBJ2-2; D not certain. This CDR3 spans 16 amino acids. Per germline, CDR1 SGHTA and CDR2 FQGNSA. V was shortened by 2 bases and J by 6 bases, with 16 bases between the two germline ends. The CDR3 loop reads CASSLSVIAPPGELFF. CDR3 nucleotide sequence: TGTGCCAGCAGCTTATCGGTAATAGCCCCCCCCGGGGAGCTGTTTTTT.

The chain employs TRBV30 and TRBJ2-1; TRBD2 agrees at 7 bases. This CDR3 has 13 residues. Germline V gives CDR1 GTSNPN, CDR2 SVGIG (reference sequence). V lost 2 bases and J lost 9; bases outside the gene matches: 7. The CDR3 sequence: CAWSMGGIGEQFF. For the CDR3, the DNA is TGTGCCTGGAGTATGGGGGGGATAGGTGAGCAGTTCTTC.

This clone was seen only once. The chain joins TRBV9 to TRBJ2-5, with TRBD2 identical over 7 bases. CDR1 is SGDLS, CDR2 YYNGEE, per germline. With V trimmed by 4 bases and J by 4 bases, 7 bases remained unmatched. CDR3 length: 14 residues. CDR3 in amino acids: CASSQDGEGETQYF. CDR3 DNA sequence: TGTGCCAGCAGCCAAGACGGGGAGGGAGAGACCCAGTACTTC.

V usage is TRBV4-2 and J usage is TRBJ2-5; 10 positions match TRBD2. J was trimmed by 5 bases and V by 3 bases; bases with no gene match: 12. From germline, CDR1 is LGHNA and CDR2 YNFKEQ. CDR3 size: 17 residues. CDR3 nucleotide sequence: TGTGCCAGCAGCCAGACGGTAGCGGGAGGAAATGAGGAGACCCAGTACTTC. Amino acids: CASSQTVAGGNEETQYF.

This rearrangement joins TRBV7-9 to TRBJ2-1; tentatively, D is TRBD2 (5 bases). With 6 bases removed from V and 7 bases from J, the gap between germline ends came to 22 bases. The CDR3 covers 16 residues. Per germline, CDR1 SEHNR and CDR2 FQNEAQ (reference sequence). In DNA form, the CDR3 reads TGTGCCAGCAGATTTACCGGGAAAGGGCAAGAAAATGAGCAGTTCTTC. Translating it yields CASRFTGKGQENEQFF.

The gene calls are TRBV7-8 and TRBJ1-1, with 7 bases aligning to TRBD1. Germline V gene sequence: CDR1 SGHVS, CDR2 FQNEAQ. The CDR3 is made up of 14 amino acids. Trimming took 5 bases from V and 2 from J; bases not matched to a gene: 5. The CDR3 DNA is TGTGCCAGCAGCCGGGACAGACAAAACACTGAAGCTTTCTTT. Translating gives CASSRDRQNTEAFF.

The chain couples TRBV10-1 to TRBJ2-5, with D perhaps matching TRBD2 (5 bases). In germline, CDR1 is WNHNN, CDR2 SYGVQD (reference sequence). V was pared by 5 bases and J by 4 bases, with 11 bases between. The CDR3 sequence is 13 residues long. Written as DNA, the CDR3 is TGCGCCAGCAGTCCGGGAATTGGAGAGACCCAGTACTTC. Residues: CASSPGIGETQYF.